These T cell receptor beta chains were read from a single sample in a study of cytomegalovirus exposure and HLA in healthy donors. Profiling relied on immunoSEQ multiplex PCR, and the TCRdb table lists in-frame clones only, not all of them. Of 100,000 to 120,000 clones detected, 76% appear once; the ten largest clones hold roughly an eighth. Sequencing used PBMCs. The receptors were sampled from a man under 40 in good health and CMV-seropositive. The CDR3 runs from the conserved cysteine through the conserved F or W. A D gene is named only where the DNA matches it firmly. Where a row states a size, it is once, few, many or the class of an expanded clone; other rows omit it.

cdr3_length	v_call	j_call	clone_size	d_call	cdr3_nt	cdr3_aa
13	TRBV6-5	TRBJ1-1	NA	TRBD1	TGTGCCAGCAGTCGAATGGGACAGGCTGAAGCTTTCTTT	CASSRMGQAEAFF
15	TRBV2	TRBJ2-5	once	NA	TGTGCCAGCAGCGATGACCGCTATGCGGGGGAGACCCAGTACTTC	CASSDDRYAGETQYF
14	TRBV7-9	TRBJ1-2	NA	NA	TGTGCCAGCAGCCTCCGACAGCGAAACTATGGCTACACCTTC	CASSLRQRNYGYTF
14	TRBV27	TRBJ2-4	NA	TRBD2	TGTGCCAGCACCCCCGGGGGGAAAGGAAACATTCAGTACTTC	CASTPGGKGNIQYF
16	TRBV15	TRBJ1-5	NA	TRBD1	TGTGCCACCAGCAGGGCCGGGACAGGGATACGTCAGCCCCAGCATTTT	CATSRAGTGIRQPQHF
17	TRBV4-2	TRBJ2-3	NA	NA	TGTGCCAGCAGCCAAGCCGTCGCCTCATCGGGCGCGGGTACGCAGTATTTT	CASSQAVASSGAGTQYF
12	TRBV7-2	TRBJ1-2	NA	NA	TGTGCCAGCAGCCTGGGGGGGCCTGGCTACACCTTC	CASSLGGPGYTF
14	TRBV19	TRBJ2-2	NA	NA	TGTGCCAGTAGCCGACAGGAGATCACCGGGGAGCTGTTTTTT	CASSRQEITGELFF
15	TRBV6-1	TRBJ1-6	NA	NA	TGTGCCAGCAGTGAGCAATCAAGCTTGAATTCACCCCTCCACTTT	CASSEQSSLNSPLHF
12	TRBV2	TRBJ2-7	NA	NA	TGTGCCAGCAGTGATTCAGGGTACGAGCAGTACTTC	CASSDSGYEQYF
15	TRBV28	TRBJ2-5	NA	TRBD2	TGTGCCAGCAGCGGACTAGCGGCCTCCCAAGAGACCCAGTACTTC	CASSGLAASQETQYF
15	TRBV4-3	TRBJ2-2	NA	TRBD2	TGCGCCAGCAGCCAAGAGGGAGGGAACCCCGGGGAGCTGTTTTTT	CASSQEGGNPGELFF
12	TRBV2	TRBJ1-2	few	TRBD1	TGTGCCAGGGGACAGGAGGTCGATGGCTACACCTTC	CARGQEVDGYTF
15	TRBV4-3	TRBJ2-3	once	NA	TGCGCCAGCAGCCAAGACGGAGCGGCGACAGATACGCAGTATTTT	CASSQDGAATDTQYF
14	TRBV6-5	TRBJ1-2	NA	NA	TGTGCCAGCAAGGCCCCCAGGTTTGAGCATGGCTACACCTTC	CASKAPRFEHGYTF
17	TRBV10-3	TRBJ1-5	many	TRBD1	TGTGCCATCAGTGACGAGGGACAGGGTGACCCCAATCAGCCCCAGCATTTT	CAISDEGQGDPNQPQHF
14	TRBV9	TRBJ2-7	NA	NA	TGTGCCAGCAGCGTAGAAGGGGCGTCCTACGAGCAGTACTTC	CASSVEGASYEQYF
15	TRBV7-9	TRBJ2-1	NA	TRBD2	TGTGCCAGCAGCTTAGCGCTACTAGCGGGACATGAGCAGTTCTTC	CASSLALLAGHEQFF
13	TRBV5-1	TRBJ2-7	NA	NA	TGCGCCAGCAGCCCTATTAGTCGGAGCGAGCAGTACTTC	CASSPISRSEQYF
14	TRBV13	TRBJ2-7	NA	NA	TGTGCCAGCAGCTTCACTCAGGGGCGGTACGAGCAGTACTTC	CASSFTQGRYEQYF
16	TRBV5-8	TRBJ2-7	NA	TRBD1	TGTGCCAGCAGCTTAAGGGACAGGGGCAAGCCAGAGGAGCAGTACTTC	CASSLRDRGKPEEQYF
14	TRBV5-1	TRBJ2-7	once	NA	TGCGCCAGTAAATGGGACTCGCAACCCTACGAGCAGTACTTC	CASKWDSQPYEQYF
16	TRBV7-8	TRBJ2-5	NA	TRBD1	TGTGCCAGCAGCCCATGGGACAGGGGGACCTACGGGACCCAGTACTTC	CASSPWDRGTYGTQYF
15	TRBV7-2	TRBJ1-5	NA	TRBD1	TGTGCCAGCAGCTTGTTCACAGGGGGCACTCAGCCCCAGCATTTT	CASSLFTGGTQPQHF